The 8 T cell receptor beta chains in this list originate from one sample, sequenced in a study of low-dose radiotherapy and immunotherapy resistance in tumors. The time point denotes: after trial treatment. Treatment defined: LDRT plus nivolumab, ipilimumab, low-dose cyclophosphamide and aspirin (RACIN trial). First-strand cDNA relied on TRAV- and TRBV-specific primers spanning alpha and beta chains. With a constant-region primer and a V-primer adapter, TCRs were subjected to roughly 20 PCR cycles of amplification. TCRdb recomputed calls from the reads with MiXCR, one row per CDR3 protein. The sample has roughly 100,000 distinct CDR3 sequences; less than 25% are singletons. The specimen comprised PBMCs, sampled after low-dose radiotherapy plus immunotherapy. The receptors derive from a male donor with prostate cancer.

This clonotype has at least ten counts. CDR3 residues: CASSRTSGGSSTDTQYF. CDR3 sequence (DNA): TGTGCCAGCAGTCGGACTAGCGGGGGGTCTAGCACAGATACGCAGTATTTT. The chain couples TRBV6-2 or TRBV6-3 to TRBJ2-3; 14 bases align to TRBD2. This CDR3 contains 17 residues. The trim removed 5 bases at V and 0 bases at J, leaving 4 bases unmatched. Germline CDR1 is MNHEY and CDR2 is SVGEGT.

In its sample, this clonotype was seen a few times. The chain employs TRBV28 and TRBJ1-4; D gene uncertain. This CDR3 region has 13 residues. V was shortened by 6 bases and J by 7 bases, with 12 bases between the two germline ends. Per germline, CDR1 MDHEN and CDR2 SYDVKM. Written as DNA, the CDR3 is TGTGCCAGCAGCCCGCTTACGGGTGAAAAACTGTTTTTT. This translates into CASSPLTGEKLFF.

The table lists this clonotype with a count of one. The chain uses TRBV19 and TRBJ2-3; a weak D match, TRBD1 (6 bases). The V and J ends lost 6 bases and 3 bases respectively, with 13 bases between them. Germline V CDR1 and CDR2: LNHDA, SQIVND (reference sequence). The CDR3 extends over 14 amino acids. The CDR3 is CASRTGQQTDTQYF. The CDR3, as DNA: TGTGCCAGTAGGACCGGACAGCAAACAGATACGCAGTATTTT.

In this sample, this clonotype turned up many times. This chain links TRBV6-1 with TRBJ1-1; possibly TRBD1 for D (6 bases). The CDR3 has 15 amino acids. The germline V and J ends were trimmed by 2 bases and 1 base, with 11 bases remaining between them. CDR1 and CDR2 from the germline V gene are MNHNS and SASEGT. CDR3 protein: CASSELGGPNTEAFF. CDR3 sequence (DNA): TGTGCCAGCAGTGAATTGGGGGGGCCGAACACTGAAGCTTTCTTT.

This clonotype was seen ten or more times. As DNA, the CDR3 is TGTGCCAGCAGCCCCCCGAGGGGGGTCAACACTGAAGCTTTCTTT. Protein: CASSPPRGVNTEAFF. V is TRBV3-1 and J is TRBJ1-1; possibly TRBD1 for D (6 bases). CDR3 length: 15 amino acids. Germline CDR1 LGHDT, CDR2 YNNKEL (reference sequence). Trimming pared 4 bases from V and 2 bases from J, leaving 14 bases between.

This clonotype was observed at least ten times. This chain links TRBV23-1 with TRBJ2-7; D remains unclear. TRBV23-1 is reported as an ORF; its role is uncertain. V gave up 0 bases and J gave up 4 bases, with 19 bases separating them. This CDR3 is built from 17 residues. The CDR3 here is CASSQSPLEVRDYEQYF. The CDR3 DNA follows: TGCGCCAGCAGTCAATCCCCACTGGAAGTGCGAGATTACGAGCAGTACTTC.

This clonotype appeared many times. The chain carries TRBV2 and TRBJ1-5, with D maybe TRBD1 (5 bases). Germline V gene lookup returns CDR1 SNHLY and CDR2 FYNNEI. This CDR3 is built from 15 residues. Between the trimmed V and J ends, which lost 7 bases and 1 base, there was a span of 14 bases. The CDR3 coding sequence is TGTGCCAGCACCGGGGGGGGATTCAGCAATCAGCCCCAGCATTTT. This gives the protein CASTGGGFSNQPQHF. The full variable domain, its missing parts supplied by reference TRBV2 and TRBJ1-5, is EPEVTQTPSHQVTQMGQEVILRCVPISNHLYFYWYRQILGQKVEFLVSFYNNEISEKSEIFDDQFSVERPDGSNFTLKIRSTKLEDSAMYFCASTGGGFSNQPQHFGDGTRLSIL.

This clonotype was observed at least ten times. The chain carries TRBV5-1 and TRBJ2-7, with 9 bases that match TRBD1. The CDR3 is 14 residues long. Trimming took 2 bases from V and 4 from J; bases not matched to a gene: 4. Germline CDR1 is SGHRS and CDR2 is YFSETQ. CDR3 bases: TGCGCCAGCAGCTTCTTGACAGGGGGGTACGAGCAGTACTTC. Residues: CASSFLTGGYEQYF.